This T cell receptor (beta chain) was recorded in a study of T cell responses to AZD1222 COVID-19 vaccine. The wider study: Samples with a second dose at about 4 or about 12 weeks were pooled together.

Generated by immunoSEQ multiplex PCR, the TCRdb table keeps only in-frame clones and is missing some. The table includes more than 75,000 clones, roughly 90% detected once. About this clone itself: Antigen specificity is unknown.

The J segment lost 8 bases and the V segment lost 5 bases, leaving 10 bases of the junction unmatched. The germline V gene encodes CDR1 SEHNR and CDR2 FQNEAQ (reference sequence). The CDR3 is 15 residues long. Overall study results and limits: Donor demographics were predominantly white British with a female majority; clonal diversity may be underestimated. The breadth and depth of Spike-specific TCRs increased once two AZD1222 doses had been given.

The chain is built from TRBV7-9 and TRBJ1-5; the match to TRBD1 covers 9 bases. The receptor was isolated from an adult in good health. The sample was peripheral blood, taken on day 0 of AZD1222 vaccination. CDR3 protein: CASSAGQGEVEPQHF. Written as DNA, the CDR3 is TGTGCCAGCAGCGCGGGACAGGGCGAGGTCGAGCCCCAGCATTTT.